The 9 T cell receptor beta chains below come from one sample, sequenced in a study of blood T cell repertoires in COVID-19. Clones were sequenced by immunoSEQ multiplex PCR, and TCRdb holds only the in-frame ones, with some missing. The profile shows about 170,000 clones, roughly 85% of them singletons. Sample: peripheral blood. These TCRs come from a woman of 80 years or more with acute or convalescent COVID-19.

This chain connects TRBV27 to TRBJ2-6; D ambiguous. V was cut by 2 bases and J by 0 bases, with 5 bases left in between. There are 15 residues in the CDR3. Germline V CDR1 and CDR2: MNHEY, SMNVEV (reference sequence). CDR3 coding DNA: TGTGCCAGCAGTTTACTAAGCTCTGGGGCCAACGTCCTGACTTTC. This codes for CASSLLSSGANVLTF.

This clone occurred once. The chain links TRBV4-3 to TRBJ1-2; no clear D gene. This CDR3 is 13 amino acids long. CDR1 LGHNA and CDR2 YSLEER come from the germline V gene. Trimming removed 4 bases from V and 0 bases from J, with 6 bases in between. The CDR3 sequence is CASSRDTNYGYTF. CDR3 bases: TGCGCCAGCAGCCGTGACACTAACTATGGCTACACCTTC.

This clone was recorded only once. CDR3 DNA: TGCGCCAGCAGCCGCGACCGGGACAGGGTGGAGGAGACCCAGTACTTC. The encoded protein is CASSRDRDRVEETQYF. The rearrangement links TRBV4-1 to TRBJ2-5, with 9 bases identical to TRBD1. Looked up from germline, CDR1 is MGHRA and CDR2 is YSYEKL. CDR3 length: 16 amino acids. V was clipped by 4 bases and J by 5 bases; unmatched bases: 11.

V usage is TRBV5-1 and J usage is TRBJ2-1, with 11 positions matching TRBD2. Looked up from germline, CDR1 is SGHRS and CDR2 is YFSETQ. The CDR3 has 17 amino acids. The V segment lost 4 bases and the J segment 7 bases; nucleotides outside the gene matches: 13. CDR3 sequence (DNA): TGCGCCAGCAGCCTGAATAGCGGGGGGGTTACTTGGAATGAGCAGTTCTTC. Its protein is CASSLNSGGVTWNEQFF.

The CDR3 nucleotides are TGTGCCAGTAGTATAGTTTCGGGACAGGGAACTGAAAAACTGTTTTTT. Amino acids: CASSIVSGQGTEKLFF. The chain couples TRBV19 to TRBJ1-4, with TRBD1 identical over 9 bases. With V trimmed by 1 base and J by 7 bases, 7 bases remained unmatched. Germline CDR1 LNHDA, CDR2 SQIVND (reference sequence). This CDR3 has 16 amino acids.

This chain joins TRBV5-4 and TRBJ1-6, with 8 bases aligning to TRBD1. This CDR3 has 13 residues. Germline V gives CDR1 SGHNT, CDR2 YYREEE (reference sequence). The V segment lost 7 bases and the J segment 6 bases; nucleotides outside the gene matches: 3. CDR3 loop: CASGQGGNSPLHF. In nucleotides, the CDR3 is TGTGCCAGCGGACAGGGTGGTAATTCACCCCTCCACTTT.

The V gene is TRBV19, the J gene TRBJ2-7; weak D call: TRBD1 (7 bases). The ends were cut back, 6 bases at V and 11 bases at J, with 14 bases in the middle. The CDR3 runs to 11 residues. The germline gives CDR1 LNHDA, CDR2 SQIVND (reference sequence). The CDR3 loop reads CASRGVRGEYF. CDR3 nucleotide sequence: TGTGCCAGTAGGGGCGTCAGGGGGGAGTACTTC.

V gene TRBV9 combines with J gene TRBJ2-5; no clear D. V was trimmed by 3 bases and J by 5 bases, leaving 5 bases between them. CDR3 length equals 11 residues. Germline V lookup: CDR1 SGDLS, CDR2 YYNGEE. DNA of the CDR3: TGTGCCAGCAGCGACTTGGAGACCCAGTACTTC. Its translation is CASSDLETQYF.

The V call is TRBV9, the J call TRBJ2-3, with 7 bases that match TRBD1. The CDR3 has 16 amino acids. Germline lookup yields CDR1 SGDLS and CDR2 YYNGEE. J was trimmed by 1 base and V by 4 bases; bases with no gene match: 9. The CDR3 protein is CASSPPGQGGTDTQYF. The CDR3 DNA reads as TGTGCCAGCAGCCCGCCGGGGCAGGGGGGCACAGATACGCAGTATTTT.